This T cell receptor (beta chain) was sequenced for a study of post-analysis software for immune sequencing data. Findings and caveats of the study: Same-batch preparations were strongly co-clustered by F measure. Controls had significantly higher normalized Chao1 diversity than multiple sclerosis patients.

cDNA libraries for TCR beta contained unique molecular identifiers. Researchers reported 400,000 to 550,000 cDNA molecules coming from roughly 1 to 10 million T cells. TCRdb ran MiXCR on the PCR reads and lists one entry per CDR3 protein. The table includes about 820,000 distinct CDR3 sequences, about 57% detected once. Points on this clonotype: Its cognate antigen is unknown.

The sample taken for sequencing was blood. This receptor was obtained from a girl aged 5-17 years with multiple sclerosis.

CDR3 region: CASSLDRTEFF. CDR3 DNA: TGCGCCAGCAGCTTGGATCGGACGGAGTTCTTC. The chain links TRBV5-1 to TRBJ2-1; D call uncertain. V lost 0 bases and J 14 bases, leaving 9 bases between the germline ends. Germline loops: CDR1 SGHRS, CDR2 YFSETQ. The CDR3 loop spans 11 amino acids.